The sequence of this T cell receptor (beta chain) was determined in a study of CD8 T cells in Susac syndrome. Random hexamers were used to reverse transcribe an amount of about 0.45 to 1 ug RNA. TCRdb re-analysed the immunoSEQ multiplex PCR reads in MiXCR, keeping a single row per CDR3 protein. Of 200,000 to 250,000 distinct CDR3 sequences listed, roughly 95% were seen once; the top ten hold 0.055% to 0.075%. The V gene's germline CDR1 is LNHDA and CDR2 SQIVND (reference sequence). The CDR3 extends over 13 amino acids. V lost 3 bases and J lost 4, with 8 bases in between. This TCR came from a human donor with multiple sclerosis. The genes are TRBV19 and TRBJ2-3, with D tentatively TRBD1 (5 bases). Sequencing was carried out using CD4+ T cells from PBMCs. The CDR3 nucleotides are TGTGCCAGTAGTATTGAAGGGGCAGATACGCAGTATTTT. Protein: CASSIEGADTQYF.